The 31 T cell receptor beta chains reported below all come from one sample, sequenced in a study of CD8+ T cells in alopecia areata. RNA, once extracted, was reverse transcribed into cDNA for use as the sequencing template. The repertoire was sequenced with immunoSEQ multiplex PCR; TCRdb's copy has only in-frame clones and lacks some. The data contain 100,000 to 130,000 clones, under 60% of them singletons. The sequenced sample consisted of NKG2D-low CD8+ T cells sorted from blood. These TCRs come from a human donor with alopecia areata.

V is TRBV6-9 and J is TRBJ2-1; D is possibly TRBD1 (5 bases). The germline CDR1 and CDR2 sequences are MNHGY and SVAAGI. This CDR3 spans 12 amino acids. The V gene lost 4 bases and the J gene lost 6 bases, with 7 bases spanning the gap. CDR3 sequence (DNA): TGTGCCAGCAGTTTCACAGGCAATGAGCAGTTCTTC. Translation: CASSFTGNEQFF.

V and J are TRBV6-5 and TRBJ2-7; maybe TRBD2 (5 bases). Trimming left V 5 bases short and J 2 bases short, with 13 bases between. The CDR3 sequence is 14 residues long. Germline V CDR1 and CDR2: MNHEY, SVGAGI. The CDR3 reads CASSPSPVAYEQYF. The CDR3, as DNA: TGTGCCAGCAGTCCTAGCCCGGTAGCCTACGAGCAGTACTTC.

This chain uses TRBV27 with TRBJ2-7; D is possibly TRBD2 (6 bases). Germline CDR1 reads MNHEY; CDR2 reads SMNVEV (reference sequence). This CDR3 comprises 14 residues. The germline V and J ends were trimmed by 6 bases and 7 bases, with 19 bases remaining between them. The CDR3 protein is CASSLEGPLDEQYF. The CDR3 DNA follows: TGTGCCAGCAGCCTGGAGGGGCCGCTGGATGAGCAGTACTTC.

This chain uses TRBV2 with TRBJ2-2; 8 bases are a match to TRBD2. This CDR3 has 13 amino acids. Germline V gives CDR1 SNHLY, CDR2 FYNNEI. V lost 7 bases, J lost 4 bases, and 2 bases stayed unmatched. In nucleotides, the CDR3 is TGTGCCAGCAAAAGCGGGAGCACCGGGGAGCTGTTTTTT. As protein: CASKSGSTGELFF.

A few counts support this clone. The chain joins TRBV29-1 to TRBJ2-3, with 14 bases that match TRBD2. Germline V lookup: CDR1 SQVTM, CDR2 ANQGSEA. V shed 6 bases and J 3 bases; nucleotides not matched to a gene: 11. The CDR3 runs 17 residues. Here the CDR3 DNA reads TGCAGCGTGGACGGACTAGCGGGAGGCCCAGCAACAGATACGCAGTATTTT. This gives the protein CSVDGLAGGPATDTQYF.

The rearrangement links TRBV7-9 to TRBJ2-3; D unclear. This CDR3 spans 15 amino acids. The V and J ends lost 5 bases and 1 base respectively, with 13 bases between them. From germline, CDR1 is SEHNR and CDR2 FQNEAQ (reference sequence). In DNA form, the CDR3 reads TGTGCCAGCAGCCCGTGGCCTGCCGGCACAGATACGCAGTATTTT. Its translation is CASSPWPAGTDTQYF.

This clone has just one count. The CDR3 spells CASSLLPAGHSDTQYF. Here the CDR3 DNA reads TGTGCCAGCAGTTTATTGCCCGCGGGACATTCAGATACGCAGTATTTT. The chain carries TRBV27 and TRBJ2-3, with D perhaps matching TRBD1 or TRBD2 (6 bases each). Trimming removed 1 base at V and 4 bases at J, with 15 bases between. Germline CDR1 and CDR2: MNHEY and SMNVEV (reference sequence). The CDR3 covers 16 residues.

The chain recombines TRBV2 with TRBJ1-2; no clear D gene. V dropped 8 bases and J dropped 2 bases, with 12 bases sitting between them. The length of the CDR3 is 13 residues. CDR1 is SNHLY and CDR2 is FYNNEI in the germline V gene. This CDR3 is CASPPGINYGYTF. DNA of the CDR3: TGTGCCAGCCCCCCGGGGATAAACTATGGCTACACCTTC.

The table lists this clone with a few counts. The J gene is TRBJ2-2, the V gene TRBV14, with unresolved D. This CDR3 is built from 15 residues. Trimming pared 3 bases from V and 7 bases from J, leaving 15 bases between. CDR1 SGHDN and CDR2 FVKESK come from the germline V gene. DNA for the CDR3: TGTGCCAGCAGCCACCGAACCACCTTTAGCGGGGAGCTGTTTTTT. This encodes CASSHRTTFSGELFF. The variable domain in full, with the rest retrieved from reference TRBV14 and TRBJ2-2, is EAGVTQFPSHSVIEKGQTVTLRCDPISGHDNLYWYRRVMGKEIKFLLHFVKESKQDESGMPNNRFLAERTGGTYSTLKVQPAELEDSGVYFCASSHRTTFSGELFFGEGSRLTVL.

The CDR3 region is CASSGDEQYF. CDR3 coding DNA: TGTGCCAGCAGCGGGGACGAGCAGTACTTC. The chain links TRBV9 to TRBJ2-7; D not resolved. The CDR3 totals 10 residues. Trimming left V 3 bases short and J 5 bases short, with 3 bases between. CDR1 and CDR2 from the germline V gene are SGDLS and YYNGEE.

The chain employs TRBV2 and TRBJ1-2; D may be TRBD1 (5 bases). The CDR3 sequence is 12 residues long. Trimming removed 1 base at V and 13 bases at J, with 13 bases between. CDR1 and CDR2 (germline): SNHLY, FYNNEI. This CDR3 is CASSEVARECTF. The CDR3 DNA follows: TGTGCCAGCAGTGAAGTGGCCAGGGAGTGCACCTTC.

The J gene is TRBJ2-1, the V gene TRBV14, with 7 bases that match TRBD2. This CDR3 comprises 13 residues. The V segment lost 1 base and the J segment 7 bases; nucleotides outside the gene matches: 1. The germline V gene encodes CDR1 SGHDN and CDR2 FVKESK. CDR3 bases: TGTGCCAGCAGCCAAGTCGGGGGGAATGAGCAGTTCTTC. Protein sequence: CASSQVGGNEQFF.

V and J are TRBV30 and TRBJ1-2; TRBD1 might be the D (5 bases). The CDR3 consists of 15 residues. In germline, CDR1 is GTSNPN, CDR2 SVGIG (reference sequence). Trimming took 2 bases from V and 0 from J, leaving 13 bases between them. CDR3 coding DNA: TGTGCCTGGAGTTGGGACGGAAGAGCTAACTATGGCTACACCTTC. This gives the protein CAWSWDGRANYGYTF.

V usage is TRBV29-1 and J usage is TRBJ1-2, with unresolved D. The V end was cut by 0 bases, the J end by 5 bases, with 10 bases between. Germline loops: CDR1 SQVTM, CDR2 ANQGSEA. The CDR3 totals 13 residues. The CDR3 DNA reads TGCAGCGTTGAAGATGAACAGCAATATGGCTACACCTTC. Its protein product is CSVEDEQQYGYTF.

A few counts support this clone. The rearrangement uses TRBV5-1 and TRBJ2-1; D call uncertain. Trimming took 6 bases from V and 8 from J, leaving 9 bases between them. In germline, CDR1 is SGHRS, CDR2 YFSETQ. The CDR3 spans 11 residues. CDR3 protein: CASIQRDEQFF. CDR3 nucleotide sequence: TGCGCCAGCATCCAACGGGATGAGCAGTTCTTC.

This clone was picked up a small number of times. This chain links TRBV5-1 with TRBJ1-1; unclear D gene. Trimming took 5 bases from V and 0 from J, leaving 14 bases between them. The CDR3 is 15 amino acids. CDR1 and CDR2 (germline): SGHRS, YFSETQ. This CDR3 reads CASRQNLGLNTEAFF. CDR3 coding DNA: TGCGCCAGCAGGCAAAATTTGGGCCTGAACACTGAAGCTTTCTTT.

This chain links TRBV7-9 with TRBJ1-2, with a weak D call TRBD1 (6 bases). CDR3 size: 14 residues. V lost 7 bases and J 2 bases, leaving 14 bases between the germline ends. Germline V CDR1 and CDR2: SEHNR, FQNEAQ (reference sequence). CDR3 residues: CASTQTGKNYGYTF. The CDR3, as DNA: TGTGCCAGCACCCAGACAGGCAAGAACTATGGCTACACCTTC.

This clone was found once. This chain links TRBV15 with TRBJ2-3, with TRBD2 as a possible D gene (5 bases). The CDR3 consists of 15 residues. From germline, CDR1 is LNHNV and CDR2 YYDKDF (reference sequence). V lost 0 bases to trimming and J lost 3 bases, with 10 bases between them. CDR3 coding DNA: TGTGCCACCAGCAGAGATACGGGAATAACAGATACGCAGTATTTT. Its protein is CATSRDTGITDTQYF.

The chain recombines TRBV13 with TRBJ2-5; no definite D call. The germline V gene encodes CDR1 PRHDT and CDR2 FYEKMQ (reference sequence). The V end lost 5 bases, the J end lost 4 bases, and 5 bases lay between the germline ends. CDR3 length equals 11 residues. CDR3 sequence: CASSNGETQYF. In DNA form, the CDR3 reads TGTGCCAGCAGCAACGGAGAGACCCAGTACTTC.

This clone has a handful of counts. This chain joins TRBV5-1 and TRBJ2-1; D perhaps matches TRBD2 (6 bases). The germline CDR1 and CDR2 sequences are SGHRS and YFSETQ. V was clipped by 4 bases and J by 0 bases, with 11 bases between them. The CDR3 loop spans 15 amino acids. The DNA for the CDR3 is TGCGCCAGCAGCCGTGGGAGGAACTCCTACAATGAGCAGTTCTTC. Translating it yields CASSRGRNSYNEQFF.

The V gene is TRBV27, the J gene TRBJ2-4; a possible D gene is TRBD1 (6 bases). Germline V gene data show CDR1 as MNHEY and CDR2 as SMNVEV (reference sequence). CDR3 length: 13 residues. The V end was cut by 5 bases, the J end by 8 bases, with 13 bases between. The CDR3 region is CASSIHDRHIQYF. The CDR3 nucleotides are TGTGCCAGCAGTATCCACGACAGGCACATTCAGTACTTC.

V is TRBV2 and J is TRBJ2-7; 8 bases are a match to TRBD2. With 4 bases clipped from V and 5 bases from J, the junction kept 10 bases outside the gene matches. The CDR3 is 15 residues long. Per germline, CDR1 SNHLY and CDR2 FYNNEI. CDR3 loop: CASSGTSGGPHEQYF. DNA of the CDR3: TGTGCCAGCAGTGGTACTAGCGGCGGCCCCCACGAGCAGTACTTC.

The sample holds one count of this clone. The J gene is TRBJ1-1, the V gene TRBV5-1; D unresolved. V was shortened by 4 bases and J by 8 bases, with 12 bases between the two germline ends. The CDR3 totals 12 residues. Looked up from germline, CDR1 is SGHRS and CDR2 is YFSETQ. The CDR3 sequence is CASSRGDKEAFF. The CDR3 region has the DNA TGCGCCAGCAGCCGGGGAGATAAAGAAGCTTTCTTT.

This sequence joins TRBV29-1 and TRBJ2-7; no firm D call. CDR1 and CDR2 (germline): SQVTM, ANQGSEA. The CDR3 runs to 15 residues. V was trimmed by 2 bases and J by 5 bases, leaving 19 bases between them. CDR3 nucleotide sequence: TGCAGCGTTGAATACGGCCCGCCCAAACCGAACGAGCAGTACTTC. It is translated as CSVEYGPPKPNEQYF.

The rearrangement links TRBV6-5 to TRBJ2-7; the match to TRBD2 covers 12 bases. The germline V gene has CDR1 MNHEY and CDR2 SVGAGI. CDR3 length: 13 amino acids. The junction had 5 bases not matched to a gene; V was cut back by 10 bases and J by 4 bases. The CDR3 protein is CATLAGGLYEQYF. The CDR3 DNA sequence: TGTGCCACCCTAGCGGGAGGGTTATACGAGCAGTACTTC.

The V and J genes are TRBV9 and TRBJ2-5; 7 bases match TRBD1. Germline values: CDR1 SGDLS, CDR2 YYNGEE. The CDR3 spans 15 residues. Unmatched junction bases numbered 9, after V lost 0 bases and J lost 7 bases. The CDR3 bases are TGTGCCAGCAGCGTAGCGACAGGGTCTCGAGGGACCCAGTACTTC. Residues: CASSVATGSRGTQYF. The complete variable domain, with remaining parts taken from reference TRBV9 and TRBJ2-5, reads DSGVTQTPKHLITATGQRVTLRCSPRSGDLSVYWYQQSLDQGLQFLIQYYNGEERAKGNILERFSAQQFPDLHSELNLSSLELGDSALYFCASSVATGSRGTQYFGPGTRLLVL.

The rearrangement links TRBV9 to TRBJ2-1; TRBD1 or TRBD2 may be the D gene (6 bases each). The V end was cut by 0 bases, the J end by 4 bases, with 11 bases between. The germline CDR1 and CDR2 sequences are SGDLS and YYNGEE. The CDR3 spans 15 residues. The chain's CDR3 is CASSVGGALYNEQFF. Written as DNA, the CDR3 is TGTGCCAGCAGCGTAGGGGGGGCCCTATACAATGAGCAGTTCTTC.

This clone was found a few times. The chain links TRBV2 to TRBJ2-7; the D is unclear. The CDR3 runs 13 residues. Trimming took 1 base from V and 4 from J, leaving 8 bases between them. The V gene's germline CDR1 is SNHLY and CDR2 FYNNEI. CDR3 DNA: TGTGCCAGCAGTGAAGGGGATCTTTACGAGCAGTACTTC. Translation: CASSEGDLYEQYF.

As DNA, the CDR3 is TGTGCCAGCAGTTACCCCGGGACAGAAGGCTACACCTTC. This codes for CASSYPGTEGYTF. The V gene is TRBV6-6, the J gene TRBJ1-2; 7 bases align to TRBD1. There are 13 residues in the CDR3. Germline CDR1 reads MNHNY; CDR2 reads SVGAGI (reference sequence). The V gene end was trimmed by 2 bases and the J gene end by 8 bases; junction bases not matched to a gene: 5.

This clone was seen only a few times. The rearrangement uses TRBV27 and TRBJ2-1; D ambiguous. Trimming left V 2 bases short and J 4 bases short, with 9 bases between. The length of the CDR3 is 14 residues. The V gene's germline CDR1 is MNHEY and CDR2 SMNVEV (reference sequence). The CDR3 DNA reads as TGTGCCAGCAGTTTACCCTTAGCTTACAATGAGCAGTTCTTC. Its translation is CASSLPLAYNEQFF.

The gene calls are TRBV2 and TRBJ2-7, with a weak D call TRBD2 (7 bases). In germline, CDR1 is SNHLY, CDR2 FYNNEI. V lost 8 bases, J lost 10 bases, and 12 bases lay in between. This CDR3 comprises 10 residues. As DNA, the CDR3 is TGTGCCAGCCGGGGGGCCTTCCAGTACTTC. Encoded protein: CASRGAFQYF.